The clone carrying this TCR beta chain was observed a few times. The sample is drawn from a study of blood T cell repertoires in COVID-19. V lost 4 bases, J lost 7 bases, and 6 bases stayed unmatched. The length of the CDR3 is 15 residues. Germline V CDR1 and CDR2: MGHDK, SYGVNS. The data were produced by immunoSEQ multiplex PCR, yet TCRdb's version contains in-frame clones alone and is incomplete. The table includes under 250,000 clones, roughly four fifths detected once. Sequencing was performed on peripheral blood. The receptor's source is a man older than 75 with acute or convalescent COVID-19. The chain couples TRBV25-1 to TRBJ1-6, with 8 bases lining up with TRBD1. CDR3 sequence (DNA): TGTGCCAGCAGTGCCGACAGGGGACAGAATTCACCCCTCCACTTT. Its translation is CASSADRGQNSPLHF.